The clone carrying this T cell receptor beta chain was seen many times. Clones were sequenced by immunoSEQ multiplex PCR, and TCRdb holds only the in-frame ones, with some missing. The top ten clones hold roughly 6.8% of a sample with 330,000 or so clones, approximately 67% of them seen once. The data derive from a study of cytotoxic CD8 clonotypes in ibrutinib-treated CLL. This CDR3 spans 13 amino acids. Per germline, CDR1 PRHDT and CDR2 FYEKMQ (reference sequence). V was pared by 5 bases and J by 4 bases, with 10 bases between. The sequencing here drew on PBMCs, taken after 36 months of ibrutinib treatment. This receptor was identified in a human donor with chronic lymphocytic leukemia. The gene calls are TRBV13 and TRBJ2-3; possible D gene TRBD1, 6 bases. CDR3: CASSRDNPDTQYF. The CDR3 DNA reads TGTGCCAGCAGCCGGGACAACCCAGATACGCAGTATTTT.